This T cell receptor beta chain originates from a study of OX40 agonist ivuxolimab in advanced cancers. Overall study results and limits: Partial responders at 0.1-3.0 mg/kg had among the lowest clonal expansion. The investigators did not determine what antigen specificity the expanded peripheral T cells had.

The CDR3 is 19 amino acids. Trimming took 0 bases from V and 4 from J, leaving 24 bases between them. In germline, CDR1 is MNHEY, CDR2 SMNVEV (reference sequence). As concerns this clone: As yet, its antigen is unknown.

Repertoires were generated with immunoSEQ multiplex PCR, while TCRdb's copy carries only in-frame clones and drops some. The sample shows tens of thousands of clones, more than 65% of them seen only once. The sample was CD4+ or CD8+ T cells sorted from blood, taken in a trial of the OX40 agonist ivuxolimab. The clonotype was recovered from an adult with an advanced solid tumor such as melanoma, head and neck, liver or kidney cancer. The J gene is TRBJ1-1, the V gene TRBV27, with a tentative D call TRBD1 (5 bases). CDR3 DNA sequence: TGTGCCAGCAGTTTATCGTTCAGTCTAGGGGAGCGGATGGCCACTGAAGCTTTCTTT. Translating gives CASSLSFSLGERMATEAFF.